There are a few counts of the clone carrying this T cell receptor beta chain. Its cognate antigen is unknown. These data originate in a study of T cells in Graves' hyperthyroidism and ophthalmopathy. Hyperthyroidism had been newly diagnosed in patients aged 18 to 65, and its duration was under 2 months. Exclusion followed for patients with uncontrolled infection, other autoimmune disease, pregnancy or lactation. TCR beta CDR3 region amplification was performed from RNA transcripts. The TCR CDR3 first-round RT-PCR relied on the HTBI primer set. TCRdb processed the multiplex PCR reads anew with MiXCR; each CDR3 protein has one entry. Here the sample spans approximately 710,000 distinct CDR3 sequences, roughly 17% being singletons. Study-wide results and caveats: Classification by a 13 V-J model distinguished ophthalmopathy from stable hyperthyroidism.

The clonotype comes from a man aged 50 or older with Graves' hyperthyroidism. Sequencing was performed on blood.

In DNA, the CDR3 is TGTGCCTGGGTACGAGGGAGGGAGCTGTTTTTT. Amino acid sequence: CAWVRGRELFF. The chain recombines TRBV30 with TRBJ2-2, with D possibly being TRBD2 (5 bases). Per the germline V gene, CDR1 is GTSNPN and CDR2 is SVGIG (reference sequence). V lost 5 bases, J lost 9 bases, and 10 bases lay in between. The CDR3 runs to 11 residues.